This T cell receptor (beta chain) was captured in a study of cytomegalovirus exposure and HLA in healthy donors. Study in general: According to later analysis, the same platform produced the approximately 120 validation and approximately 630 first-cohort repertoires.

Donors were drawn from the approximately 120-subject validation cohort, separate from the approximately 620-subject first cohort. There are 15 residues in the CDR3. Germline V gene data show CDR1 as LGHNA and CDR2 as YNFKEQ. The V end was cut by 3 bases, the J end by 1 base, with 12 bases between. Profiled with immunoSEQ multiplex PCR; TCRdb holds only in-frame clones, not every one. The table includes about 120,000 clones, roughly nine tenths detected once. Study-wide results and caveats: The tendency of first-cohort TCR clusters to co-occur in the 110 or so validation repertoires emerged from a later analysis.

In the case of this clone: The antigen is unknown.

This TCR derives from a woman between 18 and 30 years old in good health and CMV-seronegative. The gene calls are TRBV4-2 and TRBJ1-1, with unresolved D. The sequencing sample was made of PBMCs. Written as DNA, the CDR3 is TGTGCCAGCAGCCAGAGTGCAGGAACGAACACTGAAGCTTTCTTT. Translating it yields CASSQSAGTNTEAFF.